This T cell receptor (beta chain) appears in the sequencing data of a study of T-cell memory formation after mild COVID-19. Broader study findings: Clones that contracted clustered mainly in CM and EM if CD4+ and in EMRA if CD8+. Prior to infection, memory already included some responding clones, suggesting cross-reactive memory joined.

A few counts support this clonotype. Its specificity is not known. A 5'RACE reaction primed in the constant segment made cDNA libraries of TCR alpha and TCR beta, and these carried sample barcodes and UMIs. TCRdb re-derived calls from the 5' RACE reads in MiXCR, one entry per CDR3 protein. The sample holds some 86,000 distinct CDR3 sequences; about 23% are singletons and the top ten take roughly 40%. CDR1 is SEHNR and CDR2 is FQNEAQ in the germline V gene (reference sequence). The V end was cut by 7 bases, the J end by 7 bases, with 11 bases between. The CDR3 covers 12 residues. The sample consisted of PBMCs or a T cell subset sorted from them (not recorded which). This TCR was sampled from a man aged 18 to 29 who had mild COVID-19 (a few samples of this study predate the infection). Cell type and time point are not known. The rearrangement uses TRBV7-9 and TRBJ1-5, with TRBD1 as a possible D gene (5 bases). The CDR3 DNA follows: TGTGCCAGCAACTTGGGGACGCAGCCCCAGCATTTT. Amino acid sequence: CASNLGTQPQHF.